The clone carrying this TCR beta chain was observed a handful of times. Its antigen is unidentified. The data stem from a study of beta chain features in type 1 diabetes. The study, taken as a whole, reports: Type 1 diabetes patients showed a moderate but significant shortening of TCRB CDR3s in all four CD4+ subsets.

Expressed TCRB transcripts were sequenced because the isolated RNA had all been reverse transcribed beforehand. Only in-frame clones appear in the TCRdb table, and some are missing; sequencing was by immunoSEQ multiplex PCR. The profile shows about 900,000 clones, roughly 15% of them singletons. Germline V gene sequence: CDR1 LNHDA, CDR2 SQIVND (reference sequence). With 4 bases clipped from V and 2 bases from J, the junction kept 4 bases outside the gene matches. CDR3 length: 16 residues. The chain combines TRBV19 with TRBJ2-6; 8 bases are a match to TRBD1. This sequence originates from a woman between 18 and 30 years old in good health. What was sequenced was naive CD4+ T cells from blood. Here the CDR3 DNA reads TGTGCCAGTAGTACTCCAGGGGGCGCTGGGGCCAACGTCCTGACTTTC. The encoded protein is CASSTPGGAGANVLTF.